These 23 T cell receptor beta chains were all obtained from the same sample, sequenced in a study of T cell repertoires in cytomegalovirus infection. TCRdb itself ran the reads through MiXCR, one entry per CDR3 protein. The repertoire holds about 60,000 distinct CDR3 sequences, about 30% seen once, with around three quarters in the top ten. No antigens are known for them. The sequenced material came from PBMCs, sequenced either directly or after in vitro stimulation (not recorded which). The receptor set was obtained from a human donor in good health (CMV status not recorded). Some clones in this sample may be carry-over from other donors' samples.

The V and J genes are TRBV4-1 and TRBJ2-1; no definite D call. Trimming removed 0 bases from V and 4 bases from J, with 4 bases in between. The CDR3 length is 13 residues. From germline, CDR1 is MGHRA and CDR2 YSYEKL. The CDR3 DNA follows: TGCGCCAGCAGCCAAGACCAGTACAATGAGCAGTTCTTC. It encodes CASSQDQYNEQFF.

The chain uses TRBV2 and TRBJ2-3; D tentatively reads TRBD1 or TRBD2 (5 bases each). Trimming removed 6 bases at V and 2 bases at J, with 12 bases between. CDR3 length: 14 residues. CDR1 is SNHLY and CDR2 is FYNNEI in the germline V gene. The CDR3 region has the DNA TGTGCCAGCAGGGGGACGGTGATCACAGATACGCAGTATTTT. Protein product: CASRGTVITDTQYF. Supplemented by reference TRBV2 and TRBJ2-3, the full variable domain reads EPEVTQTPSHQVTQMGQEVILRCVPISNHLYFYWYRQILGQKVEFLVSFYNNEISEKSEIFDDQFSVERPDGSNFTLKIRSTKLEDSAMYFCASRGTVITDTQYFGPGTRLTVL.

The chain carries TRBV12-3 or TRBV12-4 and TRBJ2-2; no reliable D call. The V gene lost 7 bases and the J gene lost 4 bases, with 4 bases spanning the gap. This CDR3 has 11 amino acids. This CDR3 is CASKVTGELFF. The CDR3 nucleotides are TGTGCCAGCAAGGTCACCGGGGAGCTGTTTTTT.

The chain combines TRBV10-2 with TRBJ2-3; D not certain. There are 13 residues in the CDR3. Germline assignment: CDR1 WSHSY and CDR2 SAAADI. V dropped 7 bases and J dropped 6 bases, with 14 bases sitting between them. CDR3 DNA: TGCGCCAGCAAAGGGCCGGGCGTTGATACGCAGTATTTT. It is translated as CASKGPGVDTQYF.

The chain has TRBV9 and TRBJ2-7; 9 bases match TRBD1. In germline, CDR1 is SGDLS, CDR2 YYNGEE. J was trimmed by 7 bases and V by 0 bases; bases with no gene match: 2. This CDR3 spans 13 amino acids. The CDR3 DNA is TGTGCCAGCAGCGTAGGCGGGACAGGGGAGCAGTACTTC. Translated, it gives CASSVGGTGEQYF. Full variable domain (missing parts from reference TRBV9 and TRBJ2-7): DSGVTQTPKHLITATGQRVTLRCSPRSGDLSVYWYQQSLDQGLQFLIQYYNGEERAKGNILERFSAQQFPDLHSELNLSSLELGDSALYFCASSVGGTGEQYFGPGTRLTVT.

The CDR3 loop reads CASSEEVYQETQYF. DNA for the CDR3: TGTGCCAGCAGTGAAGAGGTCTACCAAGAGACCCAGTACTTC. The chain combines TRBV2 with TRBJ2-5; D is undetermined. CDR1 and CDR2 (germline): SNHLY, FYNNEI. Trimming stripped 1 base from V and 0 bases from J, with 6 bases between. CDR3 length: 14 amino acids.

The chain couples TRBV10-2 to TRBJ2-5, with 9 positions matching TRBD2. The trim removed 0 bases at V and 3 bases at J, leaving 5 bases unmatched. CDR1 is WSHSY, CDR2 SAAADI, per germline. The CDR3 runs 16 residues. CDR3 residues: CASSESRLAGKETQYF. The CDR3 DNA sequence: TGCGCCAGCAGTGAGTCGAGGCTAGCGGGGAAAGAGACCCAGTACTTC.

This clonotype was observed many times. The chain recombines TRBV12-3 or TRBV12-4 with TRBJ1-2; 7 bases are shared with TRBD1. The CDR3 runs to 13 residues. Losses at the gene ends were 8 bases for V and 7 bases for J; bases not matched to a gene: 10. CDR3 loop: CASVRQGEGGYTF. The CDR3 nucleotides are TGTGCCAGCGTTAGACAGGGAGAGGGTGGCTACACCTTC.

In its sample, this clonotype was seen many times. The CDR3, as DNA: TGTGCCAGCAGCCCCCAGACAGGGGTAGGCTCACCCCTCCACTTT. As protein: CASSPQTGVGSPLHF. J is TRBJ1-6 and V is TRBV7-2, with TRBD1 identical over 8 bases. The V segment lost 5 bases and the J segment 10 bases; nucleotides outside the gene matches: 10. Per germline, CDR1 SGHTA and CDR2 FQGNSA. This CDR3 has 15 amino acids.

This chain connects TRBV20-1 to TRBJ2-3; D uncertain. CDR3 length equals 15 residues. Deletions cut 3 bases from V and 2 bases from J, with 15 bases between. Germline V lookup: CDR1 DFQATT, CDR2 SNEGSKA (reference sequence). CDR3 loop: CSASTSPADTDTQYF. CDR3 coding DNA: TGCAGTGCTAGTACTTCCCCAGCCGACACAGATACGCAGTATTTT.

The V and J genes are TRBV7-9 and TRBJ2-3; the match to TRBD2 covers 7 bases. Germline V lookup: CDR1 SEHNR, CDR2 FQNEAQ (reference sequence). The length of the CDR3 is 15 residues. The ends lost 4 bases at V and 2 bases at J; junction bases unmatched: 6. CDR3 nucleotide sequence: TGTGCCAGCAGCTCCCTGGGGACTATCACAGATACGCAGTATTTT. Protein: CASSSLGTITDTQYF.

This clonotype was recorded a few times. The V and J genes are TRBV6-1 and TRBJ2-6; D may be TRBD2 (6 bases). CDR3 length equals 15 residues. The V gene's germline CDR1 is MNHNS and CDR2 SASEGT. Trimming stripped 7 bases from V and 2 bases from J, with 12 bases between. The CDR3 DNA sequence: TGTGCCAGCACTCAAAGGGAGGCTGGGGCCAACGTCCTGACTTTC. Translating gives CASTQREAGANVLTF.

In its sample, this clonotype was seen a few times. The chain employs TRBV7-9 and TRBJ2-7, with 9 bases fitting TRBD1. J gave up 3 bases and V 5 bases, and 8 bases lay outside the gene matches. Looked up from germline, CDR1 is SEHNR and CDR2 is FQNEAQ (reference sequence). The length of the CDR3 is 15 residues. The DNA of the CDR3 is TGTGCCAGCAGCCCCGCACAGGGGGCAAACTACGAGCAGTACTTC. Translating gives CASSPAQGANYEQYF. The variable domain in full, completed from reference TRBV7-9 and TRBJ2-7, reads DTGVSQNPRHKITKRGQNVTFRCDPISEHNRLYWYRQTLGQGPEFLTYFQNEAQLEKSRLLSDRFSAERPKGSFSTLEIQRTEQGDSAMYLCASSPAQGANYEQYFGPGTRLTVT.

This clonotype was detected only a few times. This rearrangement joins TRBV5-4 to TRBJ1-6, with D perhaps matching TRBD1 (6 bases). CDR3 length: 15 amino acids. Looked up from germline, CDR1 is SGHNT and CDR2 is YYREEE (reference sequence). Trimming pared 2 bases from V and 6 bases from J, leaving 12 bases between. The CDR3 DNA is TGTGCCAGCAGCTTCGGACAGAGCCTTAATTCACCCCTCCACTTT. The encoded protein is CASSFGQSLNSPLHF.

V is TRBV7-9 and J is TRBJ2-2; D call uncertain. Germline CDR1 is SEHNR and CDR2 is FQNEAQ (reference sequence). Trimming took 5 bases from V and 2 from J, leaving 3 bases between them. CDR3 length: 12 amino acids. The CDR3 loop reads CASSLNTGELFF. For the CDR3, the DNA is TGTGCCAGCAGCCTAAACACCGGGGAGCTGTTTTTT.

This clonotype was seen a handful of times. V gene TRBV7-9 combines with J gene TRBJ2-7; 13 bases agree with TRBD2. CDR1 and CDR2 from the germline V gene are SEHNR and FQNEAQ (reference sequence). V lost 4 bases and J lost 6; bases outside the gene matches: 6. CDR3 size: 15 residues. CDR3 sequence: CASSSRTSGSLEQYF. In nucleotides, the CDR3 is TGTGCCAGCAGCTCCCGGACTAGCGGGAGCCTCGAGCAGTACTTC.

V and J are TRBV27 and TRBJ2-7; D call uncertain. V dropped 0 bases and J dropped 4 bases, with 10 bases sitting between them. CDR3 length equals 14 residues. The germline V gene has CDR1 MNHEY and CDR2 SMNVEV (reference sequence). The CDR3 is CASSLSSGFYEQYF. DNA of the CDR3: TGTGCCAGCAGTTTATCGTCAGGATTTTACGAGCAGTACTTC.

The rearrangement joins TRBV9 to TRBJ1-1; TRBD1 aligns across 12 bases. The CDR3 covers 15 residues. The germline CDR1 and CDR2 sequences are SGDLS and YYNGEE. V was clipped by 4 bases and J by 6 bases; unmatched bases: 7. This chain's CDR3 is CASSPTGTGGSEAFF. CDR3 DNA: TGTGCCAGCAGCCCTACCGGGACAGGGGGCTCTGAAGCTTTCTTT.

This clonotype occurred a few times. J is TRBJ1-6 and V is TRBV4-3; 8 bases are a match to TRBD1. CDR1 LGHNA and CDR2 YSLEER come from the germline V gene. The CDR3 is made up of 14 amino acids. Trimming removed 3 bases from V and 9 bases from J; junction bases left unmatched: 4. The CDR3 coding sequence is TGCGCCAGCAGCCAGGACAGGGTGGGTTCACCCCTCCACTTT. Encoded protein: CASSQDRVGSPLHF.

The chain links TRBV19 to TRBJ1-5; possibly TRBD1 for D (6 bases). This CDR3 has 13 residues. Germline loops: CDR1 LNHDA, CDR2 SQIVND (reference sequence). The V end lost 6 bases, the J end lost 1 base, and 7 bases lay between the germline ends. CDR3 amino acids: CASRQGSNQPQHF. The CDR3 bases are TGTGCCAGTAGACAGGGAAGCAATCAGCCCCAGCATTTT.

This chain's CDR3 is CATRRGAGNTIYF. The CDR3 bases are TGTGCCACCCGGAGGGGCGCTGGAAACACCATATATTTT. The rearrangement joins TRBV10-3 to TRBJ1-3, with D possibly matching TRBD1 (5 bases). Germline values: CDR1 ENHRY, CDR2 SYGVKD. The CDR3 is 13 amino acids. With 10 bases removed from V and 2 bases from J, the gap between germline ends came to 12 bases.

For this clonotype: The junction differs from germline at one of its ends, possibly a read error. The CDR3 spells CASSFGTADDTYF. The CDR3 DNA sequence: TGTGCCAGCAGCTTCGGGACAGCGGATGACACTTACTTC. V and J are TRBV7-9 and TRBJ1-2; 7 positions match TRBD1. CDR1 is SEHNR and CDR2 is FQNEAQ in the germline V gene (reference sequence). The CDR3 sequence is 13 residues long.

J is TRBJ2-1 and V is TRBV12-3 or TRBV12-4, with D possibly being TRBD2 (6 bases). V lost 5 bases to trimming and J lost 2 bases, with 16 bases between them. The CDR3 extends over 16 amino acids. The CDR3: CASSITGTYTYNEQFF. The CDR3 DNA sequence: TGTGCCAGCAGTATCACCGGGACTTACACCTACAATGAGCAGTTCTTC.